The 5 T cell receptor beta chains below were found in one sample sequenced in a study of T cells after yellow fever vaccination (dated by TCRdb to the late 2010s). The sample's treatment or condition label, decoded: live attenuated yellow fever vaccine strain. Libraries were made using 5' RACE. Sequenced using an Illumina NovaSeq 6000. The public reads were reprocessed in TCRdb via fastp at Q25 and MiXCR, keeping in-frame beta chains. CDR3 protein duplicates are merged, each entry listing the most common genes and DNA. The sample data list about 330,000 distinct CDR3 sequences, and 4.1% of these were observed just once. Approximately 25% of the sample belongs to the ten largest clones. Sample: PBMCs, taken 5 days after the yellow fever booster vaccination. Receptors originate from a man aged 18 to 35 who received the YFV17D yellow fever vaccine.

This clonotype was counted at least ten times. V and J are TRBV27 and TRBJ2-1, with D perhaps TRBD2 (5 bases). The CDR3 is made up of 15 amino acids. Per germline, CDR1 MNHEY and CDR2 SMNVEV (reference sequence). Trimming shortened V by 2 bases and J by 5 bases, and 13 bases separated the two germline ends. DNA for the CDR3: TGTGCCAGCAGTTTAGGTCTAGCCCAAGACAATGAGCAGTTCTTC. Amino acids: CASSLGLAQDNEQFF.

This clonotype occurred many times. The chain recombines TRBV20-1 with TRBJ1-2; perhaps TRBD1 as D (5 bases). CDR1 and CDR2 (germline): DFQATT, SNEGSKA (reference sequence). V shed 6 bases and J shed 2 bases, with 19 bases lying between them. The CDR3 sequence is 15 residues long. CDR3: CSAPRGDSLNYGYTF. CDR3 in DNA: TGCAGTGCCCCGAGGGGCGACAGCCTCAACTATGGCTACACCTTC.

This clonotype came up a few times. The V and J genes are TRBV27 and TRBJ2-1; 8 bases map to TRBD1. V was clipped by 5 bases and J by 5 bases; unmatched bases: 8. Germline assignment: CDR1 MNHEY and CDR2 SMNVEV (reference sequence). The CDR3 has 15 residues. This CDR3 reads CASSLRDRRDNEQFF. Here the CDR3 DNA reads TGTGCCAGCAGTCTAAGGGACAGGAGGGACAATGAGCAGTTCTTC.

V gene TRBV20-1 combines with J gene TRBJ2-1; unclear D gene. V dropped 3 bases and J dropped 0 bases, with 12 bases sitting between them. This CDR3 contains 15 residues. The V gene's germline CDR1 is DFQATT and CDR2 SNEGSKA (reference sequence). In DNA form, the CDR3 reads TGCAGTGCTAGCCTTTTAGGGCCCTCCTACAATGAGCAGTTCTTC. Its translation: CSASLLGPSYNEQFF.

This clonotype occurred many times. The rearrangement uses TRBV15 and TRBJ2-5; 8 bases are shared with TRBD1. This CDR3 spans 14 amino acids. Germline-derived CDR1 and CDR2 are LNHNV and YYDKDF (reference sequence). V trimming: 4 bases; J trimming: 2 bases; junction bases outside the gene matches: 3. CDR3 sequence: CATSIQGAQETQYF. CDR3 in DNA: TGTGCCACCAGCATCCAGGGGGCGCAAGAGACCCAGTACTTC. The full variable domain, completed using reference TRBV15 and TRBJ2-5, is DAMVIQNPRYQVTQFGKPVTLSCSQTLNHNVMYWYQQKSSQAPKLLFHYYDKDFNNEADTPDNFQSRRPNTSFCFLDIRSPGLGDTAMYLCATSIQGAQETQYFGPGTRLLVL.